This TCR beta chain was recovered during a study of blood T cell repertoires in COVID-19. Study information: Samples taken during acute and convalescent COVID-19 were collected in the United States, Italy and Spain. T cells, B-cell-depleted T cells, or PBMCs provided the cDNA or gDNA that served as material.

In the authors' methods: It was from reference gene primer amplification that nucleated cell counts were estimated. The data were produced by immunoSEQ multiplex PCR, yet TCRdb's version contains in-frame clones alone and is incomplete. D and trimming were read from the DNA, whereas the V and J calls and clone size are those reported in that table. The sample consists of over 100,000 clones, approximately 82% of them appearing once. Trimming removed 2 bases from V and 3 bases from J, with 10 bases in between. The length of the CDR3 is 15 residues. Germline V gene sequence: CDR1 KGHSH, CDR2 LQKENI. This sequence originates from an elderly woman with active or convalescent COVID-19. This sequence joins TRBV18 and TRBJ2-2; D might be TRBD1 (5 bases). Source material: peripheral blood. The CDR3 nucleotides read TGTGCCAGCTCACCAGAAGACAGATACACCGGGGAGCTGTTTTTT. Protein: CASSPEDRYTGELFF. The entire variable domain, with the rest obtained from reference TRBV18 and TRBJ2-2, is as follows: NAGVMQNPRHLVRRRGQEARLRCSPMKGHSHVYWYRQLPEEGLKFMVYLQKENIIDESGMPKERFSAEFPKEGPSILRIQQVVRGDSAAYFCASSPEDRYTGELFFGEGSRLTVL.